One and the same sample provided the 14 T cell receptor beta chains below, sequenced in a study of shared clonotypes between healthy human individuals. TCRdb's table, derived via immunoSEQ multiplex PCR, lists solely in-frame clones and lacks some. The sample holds about 1.1 million clones, about 80% seen once. Sequences were obtained from memory CD4+ T cells from PBMCs. This sample's subset: CD45RA-negative fraction. The receptors originated from a man aged 18 to 30 in good health. Some clones in this sample may be carry-over from other donors' samples.

This chain connects TRBV4-1 to TRBJ2-1, with 8 bases lining up with TRBD2. The V gene end was trimmed by 0 bases and the J gene end by 4 bases; junction bases not matched to a gene: 5. The germline CDR1 and CDR2 sequences are MGHRA and YSYEKL. The CDR3 loop spans 16 amino acids. The CDR3 DNA follows: TGCGCCAGCAGCCAAGAAGGGAGCGGGAGATACAATGAGCAGTTCTTC. This encodes CASSQEGSGRYNEQFF.

This chain links TRBV6-1 with TRBJ2-7, with D perhaps being TRBD1 or TRBD2 (5 bases each). This CDR3 comprises 13 residues. V lost 8 bases and J 5 bases, leaving 16 bases between the germline ends. Germline V CDR1 and CDR2: MNHNS, SASEGT. The chain's CDR3 is CASDEGFRDEQYF. The DNA of the CDR3 is TGTGCCAGCGATGAGGGGTTCAGAGACGAGCAGTACTTC.

The rearrangement links TRBV25-1 to TRBJ2-7; D perhaps matches TRBD2 (5 bases). V was cut by 2 bases and J by 5 bases, with 13 bases left in between. Germline V lookup: CDR1 MGHDK, CDR2 SYGVNS. The CDR3 sequence is 14 residues long. CDR3 nucleotide sequence: TGTGCCAGCAGTGAAGGGCAGCACGGGGACGAGCAGTACTTC. Translated, it gives CASSEGQHGDEQYF.

In this sample, this clone turned up a few times. The CDR3 DNA reads as TGTGCCAGCAGCTTGGGGGGGACTAGCGGGAAGTTCTTC. It is translated as CASSLGGTSGKFF. The chain combines TRBV7-8 with TRBJ2-1, with 13 nucleotides matching TRBD2. The CDR3 sequence is 13 residues long. The germline V gene encodes CDR1 SGHVS and CDR2 FQNEAQ. V trimming: 3 bases; J trimming: 14 bases; junction bases outside the gene matches: 4.

The chain couples TRBV18 to TRBJ1-1, with no clear D. This CDR3 has 14 amino acids. Trimming removed 5 bases at V and 0 bases at J, with 10 bases between. The germline CDR1 and CDR2 sequences are KGHSH and LQKENI. The CDR3 DNA reads as TGTGCCAGCTCAACCTCTGGTCTGAACACTGAAGCTTTCTTT. Translated, it gives CASSTSGLNTEAFF.

This clone was counted a few times. A far more abundant clone sits one base away, making this likely a read error. The rearrangement uses TRBV7-2 and TRBJ2-7; possibly TRBD2 for D (6 bases). The germline CDR1 and CDR2 sequences are SGHTA and FQGNSA. Trimming removed 1 base at V and 0 bases at J, with 7 bases between. The CDR3 runs 14 residues. Here the CDR3 DNA reads TGTGCCAGCAGCTTAGACGGGAGCTCCTACGAGCAGTACTTC. Protein sequence: CASSLDGSSYEQYF.

The genes are TRBV4-2 and TRBJ1-3, with 10 bases that match TRBD1. This CDR3 contains 17 residues. Germline V gene lookup returns CDR1 LGHNA and CDR2 YNFKEQ. V lost 1 base, J lost 3 bases, and 6 bases stayed unmatched. CDR3 protein: CASSQVSGQGYGNTIYF. The CDR3 bases are TGTGCCAGCAGCCAAGTCTCGGGACAGGGGTATGGAAACACCATATATTTT.

The chain uses TRBV6-4 and TRBJ2-7; tentative D call: TRBD2 (5 bases). The V and J ends lost 0 bases and 4 bases respectively, with 19 bases between them. In germline, CDR1 is MRHNA, CDR2 SNTAGT. This CDR3 comprises 17 residues. CDR3 nucleotides: TGTGCCAGCAGTGACTCGATTCGCCCTAGCTCCATATACGAGCAGTACTTC. It encodes CASSDSIRPSSIYEQYF.

The V and J genes are TRBV28 and TRBJ1-5, with a weak D call TRBD1 (5 bases). Trimming shortened V by 6 bases and J by 0 bases, and 9 bases separated the two germline ends. Per germline, CDR1 MDHEN and CDR2 SYDVKM. CDR3 size: 14 residues. The CDR3 DNA sequence: TGTGCCAGCAGGGGACCCCGTAGCAATCAGCCCCAGCATTTT. It translates to CASRGPRSNQPQHF.

The rearrangement joins TRBV7-2 to TRBJ2-7; the D is unclear. The length of the CDR3 is 14 residues. V lost 3 bases, J lost 7 bases, and 16 bases lay in between. Germline V lookup: CDR1 SGHTA, CDR2 FQGNSA. The CDR3 protein is CASSLVANFGEQYF. CDR3 coding DNA: TGTGCCAGCAGCTTGGTTGCAAATTTCGGGGAGCAGTACTTC.

This clone was detected a few times. The sample has other DNA sequences that encode this CDR3 too. V is TRBV9 and J is TRBJ2-1, with 7 positions matching TRBD1. After removal of 0 bases from V and 0 bases from J, the junction contained 0 bases not matched to a gene. The V gene's germline CDR1 is SGDLS and CDR2 YYNGEE. The CDR3 sequence is 15 residues long. The CDR3 protein is CASSVEGASYNEQFF. CDR3 DNA: TGTGCCAGCAGCGTAGAGGGGGCCTCCTACAATGAGCAGTTCTTC.

In DNA form, the CDR3 reads TGTGCCACCAGCAGAGGGACAGAGAAGGAAGGAAACACCATATATTTT. It codes for CATSRGTEKEGNTIYF. The chain employs TRBV15 and TRBJ1-3; D possibly corresponds to TRBD1 (6 bases). The V end was cut by 1 base, the J end by 4 bases, with 14 bases between. The CDR3 spans 16 residues. CDR1 is LNHNV and CDR2 is YYDKDF in the germline V gene (reference sequence).

This clone was picked up many times. This chain links TRBV11-3 with TRBJ2-2; no definite D call. Germline CDR1 is SGHNT and CDR2 is YENEEA. The V and J ends lost 1 base and 0 bases respectively, with 6 bases between them. This CDR3 has 15 residues. CDR3 sequence: CASSLGQANTGELFF. The CDR3 DNA sequence: TGTGCCAGCAGCTTAGGGCAGGCGAACACCGGGGAGCTGTTTTTT.

The DNA for the CDR3 is TGTGCCAGCTCCGACTGGGGGGAGCAGTACTTC. This encodes CASSDWGEQYF. The chain links TRBV6-6 to TRBJ2-7; D is possibly TRBD1 or TRBD2 (5 bases each). CDR1 MNHNY and CDR2 SVGAGI come from the germline V gene (reference sequence). This CDR3 is 11 amino acids long. V lost 8 bases to trimming and J lost 7 bases, with 12 bases between them.